This section outlines one TCR beta chain sequence together with its context. It lacks a known antigen. No qualities accompany the bases; no much larger clone lies one base away. The library was built by means of 5' RACE. The run used an Illumina HiSeq 2000. A universal primer binding site was introduced by template switching, and a unique molecular identifier was present in the final cDNA, enabling accurate counting of TCR cDNA molecules. Specific primers in the conserved constant-segment region were used to synthesize first-strand cDNA for the TCR alpha and beta chains. To control for contamination, every cDNA library was double barcoded, receiving both a SMART-Mk sample barcode and Illumina barcodes. Two successive PCR steps introduced TruSeq adapter sequences along with Illumina sample barcodes. The Illumina HiSeq platform was used with custom primers to sequence TCR alpha and beta cDNA libraries. The original pipeline was this. MiGEC processed the raw reads to extract unique molecular identifiers, while MiXCR was used to determine the CDR3 positions. Recombination models were inferred per individual with the repgenHMM and IGoR tools using an EM algorithm. Shared clonotype analysis was performed with the tcR package in R, normalizing sharing by the product of cloneset sizes. To study raw recombination free of thymic and clonal selection effects, out-of-frame nonproductive sequences were analyzed. Clones were called with MiXCR by TCRdb after fastp trimmed the public reads at Q25, and only in-frame beta chains were retained. Duplicate CDR3 protein sequences are folded into a single record with the most common DNA and genes. The V and J calls follow TCRdb's processing rather than the paper's. The sample records just under 650,000 distinct CDR3 sequences, just over 7% of which are singletons. 1.5% to 2% of the sample is in the top ten clones.

V and J are trimmed by 5 bases and 3 bases, and the gene matches miss 4 bases of the junction. Measured from the cysteine to the phenylalanine, the CDR3 is 14 residues long. Only the CDR3 part of the read is kept: 42 bases, read in frame from the first base. The germline V gene provides CDR1 MDHEN and CDR2 SYDVKM. This sample was included in a study of identical twins (dated by TCRdb to about 2016). Context from the whole study: To test whether fetal clonotypes persist, the study used deep sequencing on TCR alpha and beta repertoires from monozygotic twins, unrelated adults of various ages, and cord blood. To rule out contamination, replicate twin experiments were performed at different times with different library preparation protocols. Overall study outcomes, separate from this receptor: Zero-insertion analyses could be partly confounded by invariant T cells such as MAIT and iNKT, though diverse VJ usage argued against such confounding for most clonotypes. Because the same donors could not be followed over many years, conclusions were based on cross-sectional statistical analysis. Compared with coincidental sharing between unrelated individuals, out-of-frame TCR alpha sequences shared between twins showed an excess of sequences with low generation probability. Out-of-frame TCR alpha sharing in monozygotic twins was systematically underestimated by recombination models, whereas sharing between unrelated individuals was in agreement with the recombination models. Abundant cord blood beta clonotypes had fewer insertions, young adult naive repertoires showed a similar but weaker trend, and memory repertoires showed no such trend. The excess sharing between twins in beta out-of-frame sequences was weaker because fewer shared sequences reduced the signal-to-noise ratio.

Every donor in the study was a healthy Caucasian. Three pairs of female monozygotic twins, all aged roughly 18 to 29 years, made up the twin cohort. Peripheral blood mononuclear cells were the source from which RNA for the TCR libraries was isolated. These data also formed part of another study, on yellow fever vaccine responses in identical twins. From the second report: The authors reported that the T cell response to vaccination in identical twins appeared partly convergent and partly personalized. In the study, vaccine-responding T cell clones were precisely tracked in identical twins.

The V gene is TRBV28 and the J gene is TRBJ2-1, with 7 bases in between that match TRBD1. Sequencing used PBMCs. The TCR was taken from a woman between 18 and 29 years old in good health. Here the CDR3 is given as CASSRQGVYNEQFF. The nucleotides read TGTGCCAGCAGTCGACAGGGCGTCTACAATGAGCAGTTCTTC.